The 2 T cell receptor beta chains given below trace back to one sample, sequenced in a study of blood T cells in healthy people across ages (dated by TCRdb to about 2015). Libraries were constructed by 5' RACE. Instrument on record: Illumina HiSeq 2500. A second about 6 to 11 cycle PCR used a sample-barcoded 5' primer and a J-beta primer mix. In TCRdb, the public reads were trimmed at Q25 with fastp and aligned with MiXCR, with productive beta chains retained. Each CDR3 protein appears once, grouped with its most common genes and DNA. Here the sample has more than 1.4 million distinct CDR3 sequences; approximately 40% occur a single time. Approximately 7.9% of the sample is taken by the ten largest. The specimen sequenced was blood. These receptors originate from a woman under 30 in good health.

The genes are TRBV29-1 and TRBJ1-4; D may be TRBD1 (5 bases). V lost 8 bases, J lost 12 bases, and 16 bases lay in between. CDR1 is SQVTM and CDR2 is ANQGSEA in the germline V gene. This CDR3 spans 11 amino acids. CDR3: CSCREGTELFF. The CDR3 coding sequence is TGCAGCTGCCGGGAGGGGACGGAACTGTTTTTT.

This sequence joins TRBV29-1 and TRBJ1-1; D possibly corresponds to TRBD1 (5 bases). V was pared by 7 bases and J by 1 base, with 13 bases between. Germline V CDR1 and CDR2: SQVTM, ANQGSEA. This CDR3 contains 13 residues. The CDR3 DNA is TGCAGCGCCCAGCTCGGGGGGAACACTGAAGCTTTCTTT. Translating it yields CSAQLGGNTEAFF.